This TCR beta chain was identified during a study of cytomegalovirus exposure and HLA in healthy donors (TCRdb year 2017). In terms of the full investigation: In an earlier analysis of roughly 500 of the donors, roughly 300 Gb of sequence data and 100 million or so unique TCR beta sequences from about 190 million T cells were reported. Around 320 gigabases of sequencing data and approximately 84 million unique TCR sequences were included in an early release covering roughly 600 HLA-typed donors. Of the roughly 410 genotyped donors, approximately 80% were placed in the genetic ancestry cluster associated with self-reported Caucasian donors. The study was designed to test whether signatures of past pathogen exposure could be identified by cataloging public T cell receptors. The T cell repertoires of 700 or so subjects were profiled by immunosequencing and related to cytomegalovirus serostatus. In addition to the first cohort of around 670 subjects, a separate validation cohort of approximately 110 different subjects was used. To predict cytomegalovirus infection status, the study combined high-throughput TCR immunosequencing, statistical association of individual TCRs with disease status, and machine learning. A later analysis re-examined previously published TCR beta repertoires from 500 to 700 donors and added high-resolution HLA genotyping to investigate patterns of TCR occurrence. Rather than drawing on any new phenotypic data, the later analysis identified candidate immune exposures from TCR beta sequences and the way those sequences occurred across donors. In an earlier analysis of 587 of the donors, high-throughput TCR beta sequencing was used to judge whether each TCR beta V gene segment behaved as functional or pseudogenic. Donor age, sex, ethnicity and CMV serostatus were collected together with the repertoire data. In a later genetic analysis, genome-wide SNP genotypes for about three fifths of the roughly 670 donors were used, and that subset was treated as a discovery cohort. All discovery cohort repertoires had been generated using a single sequencing platform. HLA typing included class I and class II loci at four-digit resolution. Typing coverage varied by locus: roughly 629-640 donors for A, B, C, DRB1 and DQB1; under 550 for DQA1; more than 600 for DPA1; roughly 450 for DPB1. Because of strong linkage in the cohort, roughly five DR-DQ haplotypes were treated as single units for association and clustering. Across around 400 genotyped donors of the cohort, an average of about 240,000 unique TCR beta nucleotide sequences per donor were sequenced, and roughly a sixth of those sequences were non-productive. Summary of the overall study and its limitations: When HLA alleles, especially DR and DQ, strongly co-occurred, attributing TCR associations to individual alleles was difficult. In vitro tests confirmed that a few of the cytomegalovirus-associated TCR beta chains recognize cytomegalovirus antigens. The classifier was reported to diagnose cytomegalovirus status with high specificity and sensitivity in both the original and validation cohorts. Correlated functional status among segregating V segments might be attributable to linkage disequilibrium, but an unknown experimental factor could not be ruled out. In a later genetic analysis, a missense DCLRE1C variant was associated with V-gene and J-gene trimming of TCR beta chains, and the association was replicated in an independent cohort. An earlier analysis of around 500 of the donors showed that most TCR beta V segments appeared in productive rearrangements either about 87% or about 30% of the time, which broadly matched IMGT annotations. Specific HLA alleles were associated with 15,000 to 20,000 TCR beta sequences at a false discovery rate of 0.05 in a later analysis. The study gave a list of roughly 150 TCR beta chains associated with cytomegalovirus. A further reported finding was that TCR beta sequences accurately predicted the HLA-A and HLA-B alleles for most subjects in the first cohort. Sequencing depth was assumed to be roughly uniform across donors in the presence/absence analyses, though that assumption may not hold. The sequencing pipeline was judged likely to have produced a cluster of highly shared sequence variants as a technical artifact. Several of the top co-occurrence clusters appeared to be linked to parvovirus B19, influenza, CMV and Epstein-Barr virus, according to a later analysis. According to a later analysis, TCR association rates differed among HLA loci, with DRB1 alleles showing the most associated TCRs and HLA-C alleles showing the fewest. Most TCR sequences were observed very rarely across donors, whereas some public TCRs were present in many individuals. A later genetic analysis reported fewer N-insertions in productive TCRs among donors in an Asian-associated ancestry cluster than the approximately 700-donor mean. Some IMGT-functional V segments, including TRBV6-2 and TRBV6-3, could not be told apart with the 87-base-pair reads, so those segments were excluded. Because HLA typing was missing for some donors at each locus, association tests included only the typed subset. The only immune exposure information available for the cohort was CMV serostatus. Only TCR beta chains were sequenced in this cohort, and the absence of alpha or paired-chain data limited detectable features. Some 15 rarely observed V segments, including chromosome 9 orphons, were excluded from the earlier analysis of some 590 of the donors because counts were too low. In a later analysis, HLA-associated TCR beta chains showed more clonal expansion and lower generation probabilities than non-associated chains that were equally common. It was suggested by the authors that the approach could potentially be generalized to other disease states and immunological phenotypes. Most CMV-associated TCR beta chains appeared to be HLA-restricted in a later analysis, and the HLA associations seemed to be driven largely by CMV exposure.

Library prep was done by the immunoSEQ multiplex PCR assay. The multiplex PCR relied on a mix of 60 forward primers for TCR Vbeta segments and 13 reverse primers for TCR Jbeta segments. The CDR3 region of rearranged TCR beta genes was amplified from genomic DNA by a multiplex PCR assay. Amplified TCR beta libraries were sequenced as 87-base-pair reads on the Illumina HiSeq System. Per the authors' processing: A later analysis tallied roughly 78 million unique TCR beta chains across the 660 or so repertoires, and around 12 million of those chains were shared by two or more donors. Raw reads were error-corrected and collapsed into unique sequences with a nearest-neighbor algorithm that merged closely related sequences to remove PCR and sequencing errors. V, D and J gene segments were assigned by aligning CDR3 sequences to IMGT reference sequences. For a sequence to be retained, a match of at least six nucleotides was required to both a V gene segment and a J gene segment. A rearrangement counted as productive if the CDR3 had no stop codons and remained in frame with V and J, and every other rearrangement counted as non-productive. Following IMGT convention, CDR3 was defined as the stretch from the second conserved V-encoded cysteine to the conserved J-encoded phenylalanine. In an earlier analysis of approximately 590 of the donors, sequences lacking an unambiguous match to a single V gene segment were excluded. An earlier analysis of about 590 of the donors classified V segments as functional when productive rearrangements were above 56.7% and as segregating when the standard deviation between donors was above 5%. To diagnose cytomegalovirus status from the catalog of TCR beta chain sequences, a statistical classification framework was built. V and J gene assignment, in a later analysis, came from comparing TCR nucleotide sequences with IMGT/GENE-DB human TR gene sequences. A later analysis assigned CDR3 sequences and most-parsimonious VDJ recombination scenarios with the TCRdist pipeline. In a later analysis, each TCR beta chain was defined by its CDR3 amino acid sequence together with its V-gene family, and reads without a unique V-gene family were excluded. To address suspected cross-contamination and a sequencing artifact, a later analysis removed approximately 600 highly shared, low-generation-probability nucleotide sequences. In a later analysis, a clonal expansion index was calculated for each public chain from normalized within-repertoire ranks of inferred template counts. Generation probabilities in a later analysis came from a VDJ recombination model fitted to out-of-frame rearrangements, and those results were checked against IGoR. Hypergeometric tests were used in a later analysis to score TCR-TCR, TCR-HLA and TCR-CMV co-occurrence, with a repertoire-size bias correction applied to the TCR pairs. To estimate false discovery rates, a later analysis permuted the HLA or CMV assignments 20 times. A later analysis grouped co-occurring TCRs with DBSCAN, adding TCRdist sequence similarity when clustering within HLA-allele-positive subsets. For co-occurrence clustering, repertoires with fewer than 30,000 or more than 120,000 public chains were excluded, along with four or five repertoires with anomalous nucleotide sharing. The clones in this table, taken by TCRdb from immuneACCESS, are in-frame only. Not every clone is retained; where verified, under half of the shortfall comes from an unresolved V gene, and the cause of the rest is unknown. That table supplies the V and J calls and clone size; D and trimming were determined from the DNA. This sample gives fewer than 180,000 clones in total; less than 85% of them show up just once. The ten largest clones take up under 8% of the sample.

The germline V gene gives CDR1 as MDHEN and CDR2 as SYDVKM. The CDR3 contains 16 residues, cysteine and phenylalanine counted. Kept here is only the CDR3 DNA, which spans 48 bases and is read in frame from base 1. The V end gives up 2 bases and the J end 4 bases, leaving 6 bases in the junction not matched to a gene. The cohort consisted of approximately 670 healthy bone marrow donors. All cohort members were sampled while nominally healthy, although unrecorded immune exposures were likely present. The donor tested CMV seropositive, placing the donor among the 310 or so seropositive members of the cohort. A peripheral blood sample was collected from each donor, and TCR beta sequencing was performed on peripheral blood mononuclear cells. Genomic DNA was extracted from the blood cell samples with the Qiagen DNeasy Blood Extraction Kit. Note on this clone: The target of this receptor is not known. Per-base qualities were not stored, and no clone one base away is much larger.

Material: PBMCs. The source is a man aged 50-59 years in good health and CMV-seropositive. This receptor chain uses TRBV28 and TRBJ2-3; TRBD2 lines up with 10 middle nucleotides. The CDR3 protein sequence reads: CASSLIAGGSADTQYF. In nucleotide form, the sequence is TGTGCCAGCAGTTTAATAGCGGGAGGTTCGGCAGATACGCAGTATTTT. Where the CDR3 stops, the reference TRBV28 and TRBJ2-3 genes take over; the full variable domain is DVKVTQSSRYLVKRTGEKVFLECVQDMDHENMFWYRQDPGLGLRLIYFSYDVKMKEKGDIPEGYSVSREKKERFSLILESASTNQTSMYLCASSLIAGGSADTQYFGPGTRLTVL.